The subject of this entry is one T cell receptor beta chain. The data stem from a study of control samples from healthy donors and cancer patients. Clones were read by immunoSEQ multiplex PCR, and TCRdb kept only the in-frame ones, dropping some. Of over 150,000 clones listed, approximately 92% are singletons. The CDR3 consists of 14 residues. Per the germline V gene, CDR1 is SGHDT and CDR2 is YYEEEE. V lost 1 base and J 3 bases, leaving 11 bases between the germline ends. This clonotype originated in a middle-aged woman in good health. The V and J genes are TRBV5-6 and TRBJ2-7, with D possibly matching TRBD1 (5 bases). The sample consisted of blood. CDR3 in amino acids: CASSLRGRYYEQYF. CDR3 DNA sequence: TGTGCCAGCAGCTTGAGGGGAAGATACTACGAGCAGTACTTC.